The clone carrying this T cell receptor beta chain has at least ten counts. TCRdb redid the calling of the 5' RACE reads with MiXCR, one entry per CDR3 protein. The sample contains roughly 290,000 distinct CDR3 sequences, about 8.3% of which appear only once. The entry originates in a study of identical twins. The CDR3 contains 15 residues. J lost 1 base, V lost 4 bases, and 4 bases had no gene match. Germline CDR1 reads SGHRS; CDR2 reads YFSETQ. This sample was shared with a second study, whose subject was yellow fever vaccine responses in identical twins. That report notes: After vaccination, twins' T cell response reportedly seemed partly convergent, partly personalized.

The gene calls are TRBV5-1 and TRBJ1-4; 7 bases fit TRBD1. The sample consisted of memory (CD45RO+) T cells sorted from blood. The receptor was derived from a woman aged 18-29 years in good health. CDR3 sequence (DNA): TGCGCCAGCAGCAAACGGACAGGAACTAATGAAAAACTGTTTTTT. It codes for CASSKRTGTNEKLFF.